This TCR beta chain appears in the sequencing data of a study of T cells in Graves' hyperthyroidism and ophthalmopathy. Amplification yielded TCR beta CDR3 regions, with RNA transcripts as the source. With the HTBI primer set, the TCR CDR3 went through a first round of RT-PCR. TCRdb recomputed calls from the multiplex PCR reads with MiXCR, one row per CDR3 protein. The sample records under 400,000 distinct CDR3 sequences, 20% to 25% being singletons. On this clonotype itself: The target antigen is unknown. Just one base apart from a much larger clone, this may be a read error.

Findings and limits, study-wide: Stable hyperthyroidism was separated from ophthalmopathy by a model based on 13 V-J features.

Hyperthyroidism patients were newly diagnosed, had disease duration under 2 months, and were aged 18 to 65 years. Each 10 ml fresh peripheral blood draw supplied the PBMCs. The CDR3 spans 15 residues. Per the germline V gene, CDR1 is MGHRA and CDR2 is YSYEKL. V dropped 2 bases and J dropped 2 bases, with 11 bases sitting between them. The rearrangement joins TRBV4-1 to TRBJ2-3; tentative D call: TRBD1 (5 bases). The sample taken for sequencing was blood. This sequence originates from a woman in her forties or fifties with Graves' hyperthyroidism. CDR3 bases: TGCGCCAGCAGCCAACCAGGGTTCCTCACAGATACGCAGTATTTT. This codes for CASSQPGFLTDTQYF.